Sequencing of this TCR beta chain was carried out in a study of blood T cell repertoires in COVID-19. In the study overall: Sites across the United States, Italy and Spain contributed samples from acute and convalescent COVID-19. The cDNA or gDNA used as material had been derived from T cells, B-cell-depleted T cells, or PBMCs.

This clone was seen a few times. The CDR3 consists of 18 residues. V shed 4 bases, J shed 6 bases, and the junction held 17 bases outside the gene matches. CDR1 and CDR2 from the germline V gene are MNHNS and SASEGT. Those enrolled in Seattle joined during active infection and were followed longitudinally afterward. Per the study methods: Amplification of reference gene primers was used by the study to estimate nucleated cell counts. Some clones are missing from TCRdb's copy, which holds only in-frame ones; the method was immunoSEQ multiplex PCR. V and J calls and clone size are those listed in that table; D and trimming were worked out from the DNA. The sample consists of just over 250,000 clones, approximately 91% of them appearing once.

Sequenced: peripheral blood. The V call is TRBV6-1, the J call TRBJ2-7; 11 nucleotides agree with TRBD2. This receptor was identified in a person under 30 with COVID-19, enrolled during active disease. The CDR3 is CASSATVAGGPSGSEQYF. The CDR3 DNA reads TGTGCCAGCAGTGCGACGGTAGCGGGAGGGCCCTCTGGTTCCGAGCAGTACTTC.